Described below is a single TCR beta chain sequence and its context. What it recognizes is unknown. Sequencing used immunoSEQ multiplex PCR; TCRdb keeps in-frame clones, though not all of them. The data contain tens of thousands of clones, over 85% of them singletons. The data are from a study of graft-versus-host responses after intestinal transplantation. Study-level information: Grafts that recipients had were multivisceral, liver-intestinal, or isolated intestinal transplants. Anti-thymocyte globulin induction was given to all recipients, followed by tacrolimus and steroids for around three years.

Whole-study results and caveats: Peak circulating GvH clone levels were associated with early post-transplant HvG declines. GvH clones were found in recipient marrow; some appeared first in ileum or blood.

Trimming left V 2 bases short and J 1 base short, with 2 bases between. The CDR3 consists of 12 residues. Germline assignment: CDR1 WSHSY and CDR2 SAAADI. This sequence joins TRBV10-2 and TRBJ1-1; unclear D gene. The TCR comes from a human donor who received an intestinal transplant. The sample consisted of unstimulated CD8+ T cells sorted from spleen or lymph node cells, taken before intestinal transplant. CDR3 region: CASSEANTEAFF. The CDR3 DNA sequence: TGCGCCAGCAGTGAGGCGAACACTGAAGCTTTCTTT.